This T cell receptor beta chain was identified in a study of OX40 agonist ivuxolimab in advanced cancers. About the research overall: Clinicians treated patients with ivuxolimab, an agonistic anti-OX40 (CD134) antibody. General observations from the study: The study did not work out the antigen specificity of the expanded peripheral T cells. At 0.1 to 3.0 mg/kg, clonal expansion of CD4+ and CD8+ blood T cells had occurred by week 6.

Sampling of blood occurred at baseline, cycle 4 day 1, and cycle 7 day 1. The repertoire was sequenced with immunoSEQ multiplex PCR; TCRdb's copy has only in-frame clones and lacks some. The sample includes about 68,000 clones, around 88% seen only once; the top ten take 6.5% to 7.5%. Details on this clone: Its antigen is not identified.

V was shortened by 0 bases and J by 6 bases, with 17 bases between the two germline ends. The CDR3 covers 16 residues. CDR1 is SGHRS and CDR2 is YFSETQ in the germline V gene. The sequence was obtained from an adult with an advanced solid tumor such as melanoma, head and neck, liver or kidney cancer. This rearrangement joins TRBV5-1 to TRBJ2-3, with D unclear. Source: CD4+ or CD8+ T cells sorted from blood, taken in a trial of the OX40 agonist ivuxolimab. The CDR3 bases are TGCGCCAGCAGCTTGGCCTCGGCAAATCCAAGGGATACGCAGTATTTT. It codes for CASSLASANPRDTQYF.